This T cell receptor (beta chain) emerged from a study of T cell responses to AZD1222 COVID-19 vaccine. Method: immunoSEQ multiplex PCR; TCRdb's copy keeps in-frame clones and lacks some. The sample shows 250,000 or so clones, 85% to 95% of them seen only once. A remark on this clone: As yet, its antigen is unknown.

General study results and limits: Mostly white British, mostly female donors; authors suggested clonal diversity may be underestimated. The CD4 TCRs associated with vaccination extended across spike and predominated at 160-218 and 743-854.

Specimen: peripheral blood, collected on day 0 of AZD1222 vaccination. This TCR was recovered from an adult in good health.

The CDR3 DNA sequence: TGTGCCACCTCGCTTGCAGATACGCAGTATTTT. Translating gives CATSLADTQYF. The chain couples TRBV28 to TRBJ2-3; D is uncertain. The CDR3 consists of 11 residues. In germline, CDR1 is MDHEN, CDR2 SYDVKM. Trimming removed 10 bases at V and 4 bases at J, with 9 bases between.